The 20 T cell receptor beta chains reported below all come from one sample, sequenced in a study of blood T cell repertoires in COVID-19. TCRdb's copy holds only in-frame clones and misses some; the assay was immunoSEQ multiplex PCR. The repertoire holds about 31,000 clones, with less than 90% as singletons. Sequenced material: peripheral blood. All receptors derive from a human donor with active COVID-19. The donor label of this sample is uncertain.

The chain links TRBV10-2 to TRBJ2-2; unclear D gene. The germline V gene encodes CDR1 WSHSY and CDR2 SAAADI. The CDR3 sequence is 13 residues long. V dropped 5 bases and J dropped 2 bases, with 6 bases sitting between them. CDR3 DNA: TGCGCCAGCAGTACAAGTAACACCGGGGAGCTGTTTTTT. This gives the protein CASSTSNTGELFF.

V and J are TRBV6-5 and TRBJ1-2, with D possibly being TRBD1 (5 bases). The CDR3 extends over 12 amino acids. In germline, CDR1 is MNHEY, CDR2 SVGAGI. Trimming took off 8 bases at V and 7 bases at J, with 14 bases between the two ends. CDR3 sequence reads: CASHPVGGGYTF. For the CDR3, the DNA is TGTGCCAGCCACCCGGTGGGGGGTGGCTACACCTTC.

CDR3 sequence reads: CASTVGQGFTDTQYF. CDR3 coding DNA: TGTGCCAGTACCGTCGGACAGGGGTTCACAGATACGCAGTATTTT. The chain combines TRBV19 with TRBJ2-3; TRBD1 aligns across 9 bases. The CDR3 has 15 residues. From germline, CDR1 is LNHDA and CDR2 SQIVND (reference sequence). Trimming removed 7 bases from V and 2 bases from J; junction bases left unmatched: 7.

The J gene is TRBJ2-1, the V gene TRBV13; 7 bases fit TRBD1. CDR1 and CDR2 from the germline V gene are PRHDT and FYEKMQ (reference sequence). This CDR3 spans 20 amino acids. Trimming at V came to 6 bases and at J to 3 bases, leaving 23 bases not matched to a gene. The CDR3 region is CASSRLRALMGTALYNEQFF. Here the CDR3 DNA reads TGTGCCAGCAGTCGATTGCGTGCATTGATGGGGACAGCACTCTACAATGAGCAGTTCTTC.

The V call is TRBV4-1, the J call TRBJ1-6; D gene uncertain. Trimming took 3 bases from V and 7 from J, leaving 22 bases between them. The CDR3 sequence is 18 residues long. CDR1 and CDR2 from the germline V gene are MGHRA and YSYEKL. For the CDR3, the DNA is TGCGCCAGCAGCCAGGGAGCAAACTACCGACAAGGGAATTCACCCCTCCACTTT. Translation: CASSQGANYRQGNSPLHF.

This chain links TRBV13 with TRBJ2-7, with TRBD2 as a possible D gene (5 bases). The CDR3 is 14 amino acids. V was cut by 6 bases and J by 0 bases, with 12 bases left in between. Germline V CDR1 and CDR2: PRHDT, FYEKMQ (reference sequence). CDR3 sequence: CASRRGGYSYEQYF. CDR3 bases: TGTGCCAGCAGACGCGGCGGGTACTCCTACGAGCAGTACTTC.

This rearrangement joins TRBV28 to TRBJ2-2; D remains unclear. This CDR3 has 13 residues. The ends were cut back, 5 bases at V and 7 bases at J, with 11 bases in the middle. Per germline, CDR1 MDHEN and CDR2 SYDVKM. As DNA, the CDR3 is TGTGCCAGCAGTGTAAACGTCGGCGGGGAGCTGTTTTTT. It yields the protein CASSVNVGGELFF.

This clone was seen more than once but under ten times. V and J are TRBV2 and TRBJ2-7; 8 nucleotides align to TRBD2. CDR3 length: 14 residues. The germline gives CDR1 SNHLY, CDR2 FYNNEI. The junction had 8 bases not matched to a gene; V was cut back by 8 bases and J by 2 bases. CDR3 in DNA: TGTGCCAGCCGGGAGCGGGGGCACACCTACGAGCAGTACTTC. Residues: CASRERGHTYEQYF. Full variable domain (remainder filled in from reference TRBV2 and TRBJ2-7): EPEVTQTPSHQVTQMGQEVILRCVPISNHLYFYWYRQILGQKVEFLVSFYNNEISEKSEIFDDQFSVERPDGSNFTLKIRSTKLEDSAMYFCASRERGHTYEQYFGPGTRLTVT.

This chain connects TRBV27 to TRBJ1-2; 7 bases are a match to TRBD1. Germline loops: CDR1 MNHEY, CDR2 SMNVEV (reference sequence). The ends lost 3 bases at V and 3 bases at J; junction bases unmatched: 16. CDR3 length: 18 amino acids. Here the CDR3 reads CASSFYARGLGVYYGYTF. DNA of the CDR3: TGTGCCAGCAGTTTCTATGCCAGGGGGTTAGGAGTATACTATGGCTACACCTTC.

The chain links TRBV10-3 to TRBJ2-1, with 10 bases that match TRBD2. The CDR3 totals 15 residues. The V gene's germline CDR1 is ENHRY and CDR2 SYGVKD. With 6 bases clipped from V and 6 bases from J, the junction kept 8 bases outside the gene matches. Here the CDR3 DNA reads TGTGCCATCAGCGTCGGGACTAGCGTGAGCAATGAGCAGTTCTTC. This encodes CAISVGTSVSNEQFF.

This clone occurred a few times. V gene TRBV19 combines with J gene TRBJ2-2; no clear D gene. The V and J ends lost 2 bases and 6 bases respectively, with 22 bases between them. Germline-derived CDR1 and CDR2 are LNHDA and SQIVND (reference sequence). The CDR3 extends over 18 amino acids. CDR3 protein: CASSIKSSYVLGAGELFF. DNA for the CDR3: TGTGCCAGTAGTATAAAGTCTAGTTACGTTCTTGGCGCCGGGGAGCTGTTTTTT.

The rearrangement uses TRBV3-1 (or the pseudogene TRBV3-2) and TRBJ2-5, with D hard to call. The germline V and J ends were trimmed by 4 bases and 2 bases, with 5 bases remaining between them. This CDR3 is built from 12 residues. Germline V gene sequence: CDR1 LGHDT, CDR2 YNNKEL (reference sequence). CDR3 loop: CASSRHQETQYF. The CDR3 DNA follows: TGTGCCAGCAGCCGTCATCAAGAGACCCAGTACTTC.

This clone was counted once. The rearrangement uses TRBV19 and TRBJ2-5; maybe TRBD1 (6 bases). The CDR3 is 14 residues long. The V and J ends lost 5 bases and 3 bases respectively, with 13 bases between them. The germline CDR1 and CDR2 sequences are LNHDA and SQIVND (reference sequence). The CDR3 reads CASSYGTPKETQYF. The CDR3 DNA is TGTGCCAGTAGTTACGGGACACCGAAAGAGACCCAGTACTTC.

The gene calls are TRBV7-8 and TRBJ2-7; unclear D gene. There are 16 residues in the CDR3. Trimming took off 5 bases at V and 0 bases at J, with 17 bases between the two ends. Germline assignment: CDR1 SGHVS and CDR2 FQNEAQ. CDR3 residues: CASSETNNLGSYEQYF. For the CDR3, the DNA is TGTGCCAGCAGCGAGACAAATAACTTGGGCTCCTACGAGCAGTACTTC.

This clone was observed a single time. The V gene is TRBV6-6, the J gene TRBJ1-2, with TRBD1 identical over 9 bases. Losses at the gene ends were 6 bases for V and 8 bases for J; bases not matched to a gene: 10. The CDR3 length is 14 residues. Germline CDR1 reads MNHNY; CDR2 reads SVGAGI (reference sequence). The CDR3 DNA sequence: TGTGCCAGCAGCCTCGGACTGACAGGGGGAGGCTACACCTTC. It encodes CASSLGLTGGGYTF.

The J gene is TRBJ2-5, the V gene TRBV12-3 or TRBV12-4, with D tentatively TRBD1 (6 bases). The CDR3 spans 13 residues. V was pared by 2 bases and J by 3 bases, with 7 bases between. In nucleotides, the CDR3 is TGTGCCAGCAGTTTACCAGGGGAAGAGACCCAGTACTTC. Its translation is CASSLPGEETQYF.

The rearrangement uses TRBV14 and TRBJ1-1; maybe TRBD1 (5 bases). Germline V lookup: CDR1 SGHDN, CDR2 FVKESK. CDR3 length: 15 residues. With 0 bases removed from V and 0 bases from J, the gap between germline ends came to 8 bases. The CDR3 bases are TGTGCCAGCAGCCAAGATCCAGGGATGAACACTGAAGCTTTCTTT. Translated, it gives CASSQDPGMNTEAFF.

This clone appeared a single time. This chain uses TRBV6-1 with TRBJ1-5, with D possibly matching TRBD1 (5 bases). From germline, CDR1 is MNHNS and CDR2 SASEGT. Trimming left V 0 bases short and J 11 bases short, with 17 bases between. This CDR3 is built from 15 residues. CDR3 bases: TGTGCCAGCAGTGAAGCGCGCGGGACTGGGGGGGCCCAGCATTTT. This translates into CASSEARGTGGAQHF.

CDR3 region: CASSTGTGLSPLHF. Here the CDR3 DNA reads TGTGCCAGCAGTACCGGGACAGGGCTTTCACCCCTCCACTTT. The rearrangement links TRBV6-5 to TRBJ1-6, with 9 bases matching TRBD1. Germline assignment: CDR1 MNHEY and CDR2 SVGAGI. The CDR3 has 14 residues. V trimming: 5 bases; J trimming: 9 bases; junction bases outside the gene matches: 5.

The sample holds a few counts of this clone. The chain uses TRBV28 and TRBJ2-2; D is ambiguous. Germline CDR1 and CDR2: MDHEN and SYDVKM. The CDR3 consists of 11 residues. Trimming cost V 4 bases and J 6 bases, with 3 bases left between them. CDR3 sequence reads: CASSSAGELFF. CDR3 coding DNA: TGTGCCAGCAGTTCCGCCGGGGAGCTGTTTTTT.